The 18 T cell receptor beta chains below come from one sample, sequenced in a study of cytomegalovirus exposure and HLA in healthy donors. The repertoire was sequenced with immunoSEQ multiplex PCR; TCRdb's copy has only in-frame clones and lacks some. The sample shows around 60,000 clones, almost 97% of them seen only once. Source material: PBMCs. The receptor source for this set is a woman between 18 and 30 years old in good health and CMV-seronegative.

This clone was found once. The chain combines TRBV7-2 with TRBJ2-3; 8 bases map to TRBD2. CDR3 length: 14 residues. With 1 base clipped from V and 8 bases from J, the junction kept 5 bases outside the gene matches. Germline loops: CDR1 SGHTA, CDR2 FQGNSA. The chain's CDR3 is CASSLGGGTVTQYF. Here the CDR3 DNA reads TGTGCCAGCAGCTTAGGCGGGGGGACGGTTACGCAGTATTTT. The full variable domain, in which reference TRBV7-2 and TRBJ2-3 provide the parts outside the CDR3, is GAGVSQSPSNKVTEKGKDVELRCDPISGHTALYWYRQSLGQGLEFLIYFQGNSAPDKSGLPSDRFSAERTGGSVSTLTIQRTQQEDSAVYLCASSLGGGTVTQYFGPGTRLTVL.

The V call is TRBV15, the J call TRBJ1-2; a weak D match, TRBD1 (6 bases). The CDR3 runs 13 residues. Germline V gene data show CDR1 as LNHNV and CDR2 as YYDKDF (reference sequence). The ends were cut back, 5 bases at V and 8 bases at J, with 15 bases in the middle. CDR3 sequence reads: CATSFSGARGYTF. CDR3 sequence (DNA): TGTGCCACCAGCTTCTCAGGGGCTAGAGGCTACACCTTC.

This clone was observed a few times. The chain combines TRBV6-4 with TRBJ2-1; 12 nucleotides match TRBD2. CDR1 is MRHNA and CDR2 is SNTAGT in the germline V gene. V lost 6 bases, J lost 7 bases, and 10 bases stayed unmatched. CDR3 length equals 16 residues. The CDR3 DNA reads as TGTGCCAGCAGCCGACTAGCGGGGGCCCCGGGGAATGAGCAGTTCTTC. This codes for CASSRLAGAPGNEQFF.

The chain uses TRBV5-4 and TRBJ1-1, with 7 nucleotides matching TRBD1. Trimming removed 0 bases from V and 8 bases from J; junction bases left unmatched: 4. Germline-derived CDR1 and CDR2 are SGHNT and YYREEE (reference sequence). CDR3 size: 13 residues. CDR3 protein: CASSLAGTAEAFF. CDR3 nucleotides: TGTGCCAGCAGCTTGGCGGGGACAGCCGAAGCTTTCTTT.

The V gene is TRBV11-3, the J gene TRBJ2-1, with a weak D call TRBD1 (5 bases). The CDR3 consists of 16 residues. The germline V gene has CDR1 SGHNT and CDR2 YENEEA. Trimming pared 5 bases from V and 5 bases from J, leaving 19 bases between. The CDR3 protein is CASSPGGAGSHNEQFF. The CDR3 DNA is TGTGCCAGCAGCCCAGGTGGGGCAGGGTCCCACAATGAGCAGTTCTTC.

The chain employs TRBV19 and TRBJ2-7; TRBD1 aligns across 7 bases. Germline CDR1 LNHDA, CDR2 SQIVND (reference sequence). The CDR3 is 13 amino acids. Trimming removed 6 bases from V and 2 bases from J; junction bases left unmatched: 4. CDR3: CASRGTAPYEQYF. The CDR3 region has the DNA TGTGCCAGTAGAGGGACAGCCCCCTACGAGCAGTACTTC. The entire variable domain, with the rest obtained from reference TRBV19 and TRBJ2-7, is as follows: DGGITQSPKYLFRKEGQNVTLSCEQNLNHDAMYWYRQDPGQGLRLIYYSQIVNDFQKGDIAEGYSVSREKKESFPLTVTSAQKNPTAFYLCASRGTAPYEQYFGPGTRLTVT.

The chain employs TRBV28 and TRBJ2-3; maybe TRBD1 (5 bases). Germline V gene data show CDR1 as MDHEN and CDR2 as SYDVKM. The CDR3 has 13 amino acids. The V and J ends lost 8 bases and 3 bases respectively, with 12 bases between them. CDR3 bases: TGTGCCAGCGCATGGGGCCCAACAGATACGCAGTATTTT. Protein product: CASAWGPTDTQYF.

The CDR3 bases are TGTGCCAGCAGTGACTGGGCAGGCCCCACAGATACGCAGTATTTT. Amino acids: CASSDWAGPTDTQYF. The chain carries TRBV6-4 and TRBJ2-3; no clear D. The CDR3 sequence is 15 residues long. Germline CDR1 MRHNA, CDR2 SNTAGT. Trimming removed 1 base from V and 2 bases from J, with 10 bases in between.

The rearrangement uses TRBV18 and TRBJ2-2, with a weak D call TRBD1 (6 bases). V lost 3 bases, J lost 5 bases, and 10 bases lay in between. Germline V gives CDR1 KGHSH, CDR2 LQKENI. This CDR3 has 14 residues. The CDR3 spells CASSPIQGTGELFF. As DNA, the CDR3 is TGTGCCAGCTCACCGATCCAGGGGACCGGGGAGCTGTTTTTT.

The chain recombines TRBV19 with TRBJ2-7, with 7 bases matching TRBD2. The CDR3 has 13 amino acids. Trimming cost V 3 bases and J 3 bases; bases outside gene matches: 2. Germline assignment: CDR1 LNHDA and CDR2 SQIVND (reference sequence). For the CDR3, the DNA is TGTGCCAGTAGTATGGGAGGGAACTACGAGCAGTACTTC. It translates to CASSMGGNYEQYF.

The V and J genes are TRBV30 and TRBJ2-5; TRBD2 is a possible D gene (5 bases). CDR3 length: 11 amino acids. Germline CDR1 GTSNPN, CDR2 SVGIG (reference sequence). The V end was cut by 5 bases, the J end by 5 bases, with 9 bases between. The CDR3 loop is CAWAPGETQYF. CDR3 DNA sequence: TGTGCCTGGGCCCCGGGGGAGACCCAGTACTTC.

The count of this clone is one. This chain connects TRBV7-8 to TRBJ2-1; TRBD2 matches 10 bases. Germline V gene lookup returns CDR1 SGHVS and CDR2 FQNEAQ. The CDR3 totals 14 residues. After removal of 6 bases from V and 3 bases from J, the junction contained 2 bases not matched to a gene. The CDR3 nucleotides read TGTGCCAGCAGGCCTAGCGGGAGCTACAATGAGCAGTTCTTC. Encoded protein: CASRPSGSYNEQFF.

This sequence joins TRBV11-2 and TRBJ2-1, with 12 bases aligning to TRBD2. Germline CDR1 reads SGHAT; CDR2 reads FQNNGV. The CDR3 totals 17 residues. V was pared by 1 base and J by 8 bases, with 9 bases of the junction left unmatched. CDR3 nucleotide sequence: TGTGCCAGCAGCTTAGTCCCGACTAGCGGGGGAGGGGATGAGCAGTTCTTC. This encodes CASSLVPTSGGGDEQFF.

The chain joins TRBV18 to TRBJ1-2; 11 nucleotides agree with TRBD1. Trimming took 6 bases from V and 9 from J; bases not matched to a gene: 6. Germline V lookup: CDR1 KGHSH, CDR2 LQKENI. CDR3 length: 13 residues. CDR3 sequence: CASSPGTGGSYTF. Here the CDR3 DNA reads TGTGCCAGCTCCCCCGGGACAGGGGGAAGCTACACCTTC.

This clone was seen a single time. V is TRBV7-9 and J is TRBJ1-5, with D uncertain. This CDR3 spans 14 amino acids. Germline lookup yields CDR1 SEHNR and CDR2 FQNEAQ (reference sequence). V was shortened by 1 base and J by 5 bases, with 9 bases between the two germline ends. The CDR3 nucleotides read TGTGCCAGCAGCTTAGGGGCAGAGTATCAGCCCCAGCATTTT. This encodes CASSLGAEYQPQHF.

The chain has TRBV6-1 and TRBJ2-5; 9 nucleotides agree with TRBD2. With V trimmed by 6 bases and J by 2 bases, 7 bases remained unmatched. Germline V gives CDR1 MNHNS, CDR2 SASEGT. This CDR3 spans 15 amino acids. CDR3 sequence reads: CASRLALAGQETQYF. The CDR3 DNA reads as TGTGCCAGCAGGCTTGCTCTAGCGGGGCAAGAGACCCAGTACTTC.

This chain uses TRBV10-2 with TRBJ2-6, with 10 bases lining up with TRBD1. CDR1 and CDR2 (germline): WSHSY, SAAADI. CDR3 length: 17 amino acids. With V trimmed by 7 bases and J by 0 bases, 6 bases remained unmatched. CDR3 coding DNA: TGCGCCAGCACCCGGACAGGGGGTCCCTCTGGGGCCAACGTCCTGACTTTC. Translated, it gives CASTRTGGPSGANVLTF.

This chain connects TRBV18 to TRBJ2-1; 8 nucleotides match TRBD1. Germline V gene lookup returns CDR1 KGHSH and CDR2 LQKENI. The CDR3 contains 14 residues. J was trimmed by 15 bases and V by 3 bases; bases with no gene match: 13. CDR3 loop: CASSPTGTGHKSFF. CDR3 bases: TGTGCCAGCTCACCGACCGGGACAGGTCATAAGTCGTTCTTC.